This T cell receptor beta chain is drawn from a study of OX40 agonist ivuxolimab in advanced cancers. Patients were excluded for autoimmune disease history or systemic immunosuppression. This clone showed up just a few times. Germline V CDR1 and CDR2: SGHRS, YFSETQ. The CDR3 covers 15 residues. The V and J ends lost 0 bases and 0 bases respectively, with 8 bases between them. Profiled with immunoSEQ multiplex PCR; TCRdb holds only in-frame clones, not every one. In the table there are about 91,000 clones, roughly 89% of which are singletons. This chain joins TRBV5-1 and TRBJ2-3, with D unclear. This TCR was recovered from an adult with an advanced solid tumor such as melanoma, head and neck, liver or kidney cancer. The sequencing here drew on CD4+ or CD8+ T cells sorted from blood, taken in a trial of the OX40 agonist ivuxolimab. The CDR3: CASSLGRFSTDTQYF. The CDR3 DNA reads TGCGCCAGCAGCTTGGGTAGGTTTAGCACAGATACGCAGTATTTT. Full variable domain (missing parts from reference TRBV5-1 and TRBJ2-3): KAGVTQTPRYLIKTRGQQVTLSCSPISGHRSVSWYQQTPGQGLQFLFEYFSETQRNKGNFPGRFSGRQFSNSRSEMNVSTLELGDSALYLCASSLGRFSTDTQYFGPGTRLTVL.